Listed below are T cell receptor beta chains from one sample, sequenced in a study of PD-1 blockade in classical Hodgkin lymphoma. Using immunoSEQ multiplex PCR, the repertoire was profiled, and TCRdb retains in-frame clones only, with some absent. The data hold 66,000 or so clones, with over 55% observed a single time. Sequences were derived from peripheral blood mononuclear cells (PBMCs), sampled before the second cycle of nivolumab. All receptors come from a human donor with classical Hodgkin lymphoma. Both conserved end residues are part of each CDR3. A D gene is named only where the DNA matches it firmly. The size entry is marked missing in some rows and otherwise reads once, few, many or a size class.

V	D	size	J	DNA	CDR3
TRBV7-9	.	.	TRBJ1-2	TGTGCCAGCAGCCAAGGACTACCCGGCTACACCTTC	CASSQGLPGYTF
TRBV20-1	.	.	TRBJ1-1	TGCAGTGCAAGCGCGGGCACTGAAGCTTTCTTT	CSASAGTEAFF
TRBV2	.	.	TRBJ2-7	TGTGCCAGCATTAAGTCCTACGAGCAGTACTTC	CASIKSYEQYF
TRBV7-8	.	.	TRBJ1-1	TGTGCCAGCAGCTTAGGGTTAGGCTTAAGCACTGAAGCTTTCTTT	CASSLGLGLSTEAFF
TRBV5-1	.	.	TRBJ2-7	TGCGCCAGCAGCTTGGGGGCCCGGGACGGCTCCTACGAGCAGTACTTC	CASSLGARDGSYEQYF
TRBV5-1	TRBD1	.	TRBJ1-2	TGCGCCAGCAGCTCCAACTGGACAGGGGATGGCTACACCTTC	CASSSNWTGDGYTF
TRBV29-1	.	few	TRBJ1-1	TGCAGCGTGGCGCCCGGCGGATTCACTGAAGCTTTCTTT	CSVAPGGFTEAFF
TRBV11-2	.	.	TRBJ2-1	TGTGCCAGCAGCTTAGGTGCCCTCTACAATGAGCAGTTCTTC	CASSLGALYNEQFF
TRBV7-3	TRBD2	.	TRBJ2-1	TGTGCCAGCAGCTTAGCGGGAGGGCCAGCCTACAATGAGCAGTTCTTC	CASSLAGGPAYNEQFF
TRBV11-2	.	.	TRBJ2-2	TGTGCCAGCAGCTTAGATCGGGTCGGGCGGGAGAACACCGGGGAGCTGTTTTTT	CASSLDRVGRENTGELFF
TRBV30	TRBD1	.	TRBJ1-2	TGTGCCTGGAGTGTACTGAAGGGGGCTGATTGGTATGGCTACACCTTC	CAWSVLKGADWYGYTF
TRBV30	.	.	TRBJ1-2	TGTGCCTGGACCCCTCCAGGGGATGGCTATGGCTACACCTTC	CAWTPPGDGYGYTF
TRBV12-5	TRBD1	few	TRBJ1-2	TGTGCTTCGACAGGGGTGAACTATGGCTACACCTTC	CASTGVNYGYTF
TRBV5-1	.	.	TRBJ2-6	TGCGCCAGCAGAGCAGGTTCCTACTCTGGGGCCAACGTCCTGACTTTC	CASRAGSYSGANVLTF
TRBV30	TRBD1	.	TRBJ1-4	TGTGCCTGGAGGAGGGGAGGGGGCGATGAAAAACTGTTTTTT	CAWRRGGGDEKLFF
TRBV2	.	.	TRBJ1-2	TGTGCCAGCAGGACTAACTATGGCTACACCTTC	CASRTNYGYTF
TRBV19	TRBD1	once	TRBJ1-5	TGTGCCAGTAGGACTGGACAGGGAGTGGGTCAGCCCCAGCATTTT	CASRTGQGVGQPQHF
TRBV5-1	.	.	TRBJ1-1	TGCGCCGGCAGCTTGCAAGGGATGAACACTGAAGCTTTCTTT	CAGSLQGMNTEAFF
TRBV7-9	TRBD1	.	TRBJ1-1	TGTGCCAGCAGCGATAGGACAGGGGGAAGGACTGAAGCTTTCTTT	CASSDRTGGRTEAFF
TRBV5-8	.	.	TRBJ2-7	TGTGCCAGCAGCTTGTCCGGGACAGCGGGCTCCTACGAGCAGTACTTC	CASSLSGTAGSYEQYF
TRBV2	TRBD1	.	TRBJ1-1	TGTGCCAGCATTCAGGGGGGAGAAGCTTTCTTT	CASIQGGEAFF
TRBV7-9	TRBD2	.	TRBJ2-5	TGTGCCAGCAGCTTGACTAGCGTACAAGAGACCCAGTACTTC	CASSLTSVQETQYF
TRBV4-1	.	.	TRBJ2-7	TGCGCCAGCAGCCCTACCGTGGGGGAGAACGAGCAGTACTTC	CASSPTVGENEQYF
TRBV5-1	.	.	TRBJ2-3	TGCGCCAGCAGCTTGATGGGCGGAAGCACAGATACGCAGTATTTT	CASSLMGGSTDTQYF
TRBV19	.	many	TRBJ2-2	TGTGCCAGTAGTATAGTATCAGGCATTACCGGGGAGCTGTTTTTT	CASSIVSGITGELFF
TRBV6-5	.	.	TRBJ1-1	TGTGCCAGCAGTCTTGACTCTCCCTCTGAAGCTTTCTTT	CASSLDSPSEAFF
TRBV28	.	.	TRBJ1-3	TGTGCCAGCAGTACAAGACAGGTGAACTCTGGAAACACCATATATTTT	CASSTRQVNSGNTIYF
TRBV2	TRBD1	.	TRBJ1-5	TGTGCCAGCAGTGCGTTACGGGACAGGAGGTCGTCAGGCCAGCCCCAGCATTTT	CASSALRDRRSSGQPQHF
TRBV11-2	TRBD1	.	TRBJ2-3	TGTGCCAGCAGCGCCCGACAGGGGGATGGCACAGATACGCAGTATTTT	CASSARQGDGTDTQYF
TRBV9	TRBD1	medium-sized	TRBJ2-7	TGTGCCAGCAGCGTAGGGGCAGGGGGCAGGAACGAGCAGTACTTC	CASSVGAGGRNEQYF
TRBV7-8	TRBD2	.	TRBJ2-3	TGTGCCAGCAGCATGACTAGCGGGAGTGGGACAGATACGCAGTATTTT	CASSMTSGSGTDTQYF
TRBV5-1	.	.	TRBJ2-5	TGCGCCAGCAGCCAACAAATCCAAGAGACCCAGTACTTC	CASSQQIQETQYF
TRBV30	TRBD1	.	TRBJ1-6	TGTGCCTGGAGGGACAGGGGAAATTCACCCCTCCACTTT	CAWRDRGNSPLHF
TRBV6-1	TRBD2	medium-sized	TRBJ2-1	TGTGCCAGCAGTGAAGATTGGAGGGCGGTTAGCGGGAACCACAATGAGCAGTTCTTC	CASSEDWRAVSGNHNEQFF
TRBV7-3	TRBD2	few	TRBJ2-7	TGTGCCAGCAGCTTACTAGCGGGGGTGTACGAGCAGTACTTC	CASSLLAGVYEQYF
TRBV6-5	.	.	TRBJ1-1	TGTGCCAGCAGTGAATTGACGGGGTTTACTGAAGCTTTCTTT	CASSELTGFTEAFF
TRBV9	.	.	TRBJ1-1	TGTGCCAGCAGCGTAGCAGGGATCGTAACTGAAGCTTTCTTT	CASSVAGIVTEAFF
TRBV7-9	.	.	TRBJ2-3	TGTGCCAGCAGCTTAGGAATTAGCACAGATACGCAGTATTTT	CASSLGISTDTQYF
TRBV11-2	.	.	TRBJ1-4	TGTGCCAGCAGCTTAGGCCCTATTAACTCCGAAAAACTGTTTTTT	CASSLGPINSEKLFF
TRBV2	.	.	TRBJ1-2	TGTGCCAGCAGTGAGGCGACGGGCCCTAACTATGGCTACACCTTC	CASSEATGPNYGYTF
TRBV10-1	.	.	TRBJ2-2	TGCGCCAGCAGTGCCGGACCAAACACCGGGGAGCTGTTTTTT	CASSAGPNTGELFF
TRBV7-3	TRBD2	.	TRBJ2-2	TGTGCCAGCAGCTTATGGGCGGGAGGCGGGGAGCTGTTTTTT	CASSLWAGGGELFF
TRBV5-1	TRBD1	few	TRBJ2-5	TGCGCCAGCAGCTTCGTCGTGGGACAGGGGGGGACCCAGTACTTC	CASSFVVGQGGTQYF
TRBV27	.	.	TRBJ2-7	TGTGCCAGCAGTATCAGATGGGGGGCGCGCCCCTACGAGCAGTACTTC	CASSIRWGARPYEQYF
TRBV5-1	.	.	TRBJ2-7	TGCGCCAGCAGCTTGGCTGGCGGAAGCTCCTACGAGCAGTACTTC	CASSLAGGSSYEQYF
TRBV5-5	.	many	TRBJ2-7	TGTGCCAGCAGCTTCAACCCCAGAGACTACGAGCAGTACTTC	CASSFNPRDYEQYF
TRBV5-1	TRBD2	.	TRBJ2-3	TGCGCCAGCAGCTTGCTAGCGGGGGACACAGATACGCAGTATTTT	CASSLLAGDTDTQYF
TRBV28	.	.	TRBJ1-1	TGTGCCAGCAGTCTATGGACAGCCCGGGGCACTGAAGCTTTCTTT	CASSLWTARGTEAFF
TRBV6-5	.	.	TRBJ2-7	TGTGCCAGCAGTTACTACCTTAGCGGCTACGAGCAGTACTTC	CASSYYLSGYEQYF
TRBV5-8	TRBD1	.	TRBJ1-2	TGTGCCAGCAGCCCGGGACAGGCCGCAGGGAACTATGGCTACACCTTC	CASSPGQAAGNYGYTF
TRBV11-2	.	once	TRBJ2-7	TGTGCCAGCAGCTTAGGCGGGGCGCGCTACGAGCAGTACTTC	CASSLGGARYEQYF
TRBV7-9	.	.	TRBJ1-1	TGTGCCAGCAGCTTAGTCCCTACCACTGAAGCTTTCTTT	CASSLVPTTEAFF
TRBV6-6	.	.	TRBJ1-1	TGTGCCAGCAGGGTCGAGGGGGGGGTCCAGGAAGCTTTCTTT	CASRVEGGVQEAFF
TRBV5-4	TRBD2	once	TRBJ2-5	TGTGCCAGCTGGGTCGGGGGGATGGGAGAGACCCAGTACTTC	CASWVGGMGETQYF
TRBV27	.	.	TRBJ1-1	TGTGCCAGCAGTTTAAGAGGGTACGCTGAAGCTTTCTTT	CASSLRGYAEAFF
TRBV7-6	.	.	TRBJ1-1	TGTGCCAGCAGCTTCCGATTGGTCTCTGAAGCTTTCTTT	CASSFRLVSEAFF
TRBV15	.	few	TRBJ1-4	TGTGCCACCAGCAGAGATTGGGGAGATCATGAAAAACTGTTTTTT	CATSRDWGDHEKLFF
TRBV9	.	.	TRBJ2-5	TGTGCCAGCAGCCCACTAAGGGGGACGGAAGAGACCCAGTACTTC	CASSPLRGTEETQYF
TRBV18	.	.	TRBJ2-3	TGTGCCAGCTCACCACTCCCCGGGAGCCGAGTTGGCACAGATACGCAGTATTTT	CASSPLPGSRVGTDTQYF